A single sample is the source of the 6 T cell receptor beta chains below, sequenced in a study of T cell responses to AZD1222 COVID-19 vaccine. Generated by immunoSEQ multiplex PCR, the TCRdb table keeps only in-frame clones and is missing some. The data contain roughly 130,000 clones, approximately 90% of them singletons. This specimen consisted of peripheral blood, obtained 28 days after the second AZD1222 dose. These receptors came from an adult who received the AZD1222 COVID-19 vaccine.

The chain links TRBV3-1 (or the pseudogene TRBV3-2) to TRBJ2-3; D call uncertain. Germline V CDR1 and CDR2: LGHDT, YNNKEL (reference sequence). The length of the CDR3 is 12 residues. V lost 1 base and J lost 6, with 5 bases in between. CDR3 nucleotides: TGTGCCAGCAGCCAAGGGCCCGATACGCAGTATTTT. Protein: CASSQGPDTQYF.

The V gene is TRBV28, the J gene TRBJ2-2; D ambiguous. Trimming took off 2 bases at V and 10 bases at J, with 14 bases between the two ends. The CDR3 loop spans 14 amino acids. CDR1 is MDHEN, CDR2 SYDVKM, per germline. The CDR3 is CASSLVGWAEELFF. The CDR3 DNA reads TGTGCCAGCAGTTTAGTGGGTTGGGCTGAGGAGCTGTTTTTT. The variable domain in full, completed from reference TRBV28 and TRBJ2-2, reads DVKVTQSSRYLVKRTGEKVFLECVQDMDHENMFWYRQDPGLGLRLIYFSYDVKMKEKGDIPEGYSVSREKKERFSLILESASTNQTSMYLCASSLVGWAEELFFGEGSRLTVL.

J is TRBJ1-1 and V is TRBV19; possible D gene TRBD1, 6 bases. Trimming took 3 bases from V and 4 from J, leaving 12 bases between them. Germline lookup yields CDR1 LNHDA and CDR2 SQIVND (reference sequence). The CDR3 is 14 amino acids. This CDR3 reads CASSIPGEATEAFF. The CDR3 nucleotides are TGTGCCAGTAGTATTCCAGGGGAGGCCACTGAAGCTTTCTTT.

The J gene is TRBJ1-2, the V gene TRBV21-1; TRBD1, as called in the table, went unchecked against the DNA. TRBV21-1 is a listed pseudogene. The CDR3 covers 13 residues. CDR3 DNA: TGTGCCAGCAGCAAAAAAGGACAGGGAGGCTACACCTTC. Translated, it gives CASSKKGQGGYTF.

The chain employs TRBV5-1 and TRBJ1-1; D gene ambiguous. This CDR3 region has 14 residues. The germline gives CDR1 SGHRS, CDR2 YFSETQ. Trimming shortened V by 2 bases and J by 3 bases, and 11 bases separated the two germline ends. CDR3 DNA: TGCGCCAGCAGCTTTGCTGACGGGCACACTGAAGCTTTCTTT. It specifies CASSFADGHTEAFF.

The chain uses TRBV6-5 and TRBJ2-7; 7 positions agree with TRBD1. Germline V gene data show CDR1 as MNHEY and CDR2 as SVGAGI. The V gene end was trimmed by 7 bases and the J gene end by 2 bases; junction bases not matched to a gene: 8. There are 14 residues in the CDR3. CDR3 DNA: TGTGCCAGCAAAGAAGGGACAGCGACCTACGAGCAGTACTTC. It translates to CASKEGTATYEQYF.